By frequency in the sample, the clone carrying this T cell receptor beta chain is large. Germline V gene data show CDR1 as MDHEN and CDR2 as SYDVKM. The CDR3 runs to 11 residues. With 1 base removed from V and 3 bases from J, the gap between germline ends came to 1 base. TCRdb re-called the RT-PCR reads with MiXCR, one entry per CDR3 protein. The data hold some 500 distinct CDR3 sequences, with around 45% observed a single time. Sample: memory CD4+ T cells from salivary gland. The chain has TRBV28 and TRBJ2-7; no clear D gene. The TCR comes from a female donor with primary Sjogren's syndrome. The CDR3 DNA reads as TGTGCCAGCAGTTTATACTACGAGCAGTACTTC. It specifies CASSLYYEQYF.